The 4 T cell receptor beta chains listed next were all sequenced from one sample in a study of shared clonotypes between healthy human individuals. Measured with immunoSEQ multiplex PCR; TCRdb has only the in-frame clones, and not every one. The table lists around 1,100,000 clones, 70% to 80% of them singletons. Input material: memory CD4+ T cells from PBMCs. Subset of the sample: CD45RA-negative fraction. The receptors come from a man in his late teens or twenties in good health. Some clones in this sample may be carry-over from other donors' samples.

This clone was counted only a few times. The J gene is TRBJ2-2, the V gene TRBV28; TRBD1 matches 7 bases. Per the germline V gene, CDR1 is MDHEN and CDR2 is SYDVKM. This CDR3 spans 14 amino acids. Germline trimming cut 5 bases from V and 6 bases from J; bases unmatched to any gene: 6. In nucleotides, the CDR3 is TGTGCCAGCAGTGGGACAGCAATGGCCGGGGAGCTGTTTTTT. It specifies CASSGTAMAGELFF.

V usage is TRBV2 and J usage is TRBJ1-5; D not resolved. V was trimmed by 6 bases and J by 0 bases, leaving 9 bases between them. Germline loops: CDR1 SNHLY, CDR2 FYNNEI. The CDR3 covers 14 residues. For the CDR3, the DNA is TGTGCCAGCAGAGAGGACCATAGCAATCAGCCCCAGCATTTT. This gives the protein CASREDHSNQPQHF.

The V gene is TRBV28, the J gene TRBJ1-1; D gene unclear. Trimming took 6 bases from V and 5 from J, leaving 13 bases between them. CDR1 and CDR2 from the germline V gene are MDHEN and SYDVKM. The CDR3 sequence is 13 residues long. As DNA, the CDR3 is TGTGCCAGCAGCCGATTCAAAATAACTGAAGCTTTCTTT. Translating gives CASSRFKITEAFF.

The table lists this clone with a few counts. Other DNA sequences in this specimen translate into the identical CDR3. CDR3 protein: CASSVGGDTQYF. CDR3 nucleotide sequence: TGTGCCAGCAGTGTGGGGGGAGATACGCAGTATTTT. This chain joins TRBV2 and TRBJ2-3, with a weak D call TRBD2 (6 bases). The ends were cut back, 4 bases at V and 5 bases at J, with 7 bases in the middle. Germline CDR1 reads SNHLY; CDR2 reads FYNNEI. The CDR3 sequence is 12 residues long.